A single sample is the source of the 9 T cell receptor beta chains below, sequenced in a study of beta chain features in type 1 diabetes. All of the isolated RNA was reverse transcribed, so expressed TCRB transcripts were sequenced. The table came from immunoSEQ multiplex PCR; TCRdb's copy has only in-frame clones and leaves some out. The table includes fewer than 900,000 clones, about 17% detected once. The sequencing sample was made of naive CD4+ T cells from blood. The receptors originated from a woman aged 18-29 years in good health.

This clone has just a few counts. The chain combines TRBV9 with TRBJ1-2; no clear D. CDR1 is SGDLS, CDR2 YYNGEE, per germline. Trimming pared 0 bases from V and 0 bases from J, leaving 9 bases between. The CDR3 extends over 15 amino acids. The CDR3 sequence is CASSVEDRANYGYTF. In DNA, the CDR3 is TGTGCCAGCAGCGTAGAGGATAGAGCTAACTATGGCTACACCTTC. Combining the CDR3 with reference TRBV9 and TRBJ1-2 gives the whole variable domain DSGVTQTPKHLITATGQRVTLRCSPRSGDLSVYWYQQSLDQGLQFLIQYYNGEERAKGNILERFSAQQFPDLHSELNLSSLELGDSALYFCASSVEDRANYGYTFGSGTRLTVV.

This clone was seen more than once but under ten times. This chain joins TRBV11-2 and TRBJ2-7, with 13 bases aligning to TRBD2. Germline V gives CDR1 SGHAT, CDR2 FQNNGV. Trimming cost V 5 bases and J 4 bases; bases outside gene matches: 5. The CDR3 length is 15 residues. The CDR3 bases are TGTGCCAGCAGCCCGGGACTAGCGGGACTTTACGAGCAGTACTTC. It yields the protein CASSPGLAGLYEQYF. The entire variable domain, with the rest obtained from reference TRBV11-2 and TRBJ2-7, is as follows: EAGVAQSPRYKIIEKRQSVAFWCNPISGHATLYWYQQILGQGPKLLIQFQNNGVVDDSQLPKDRFSAERLKGVDSTLKIQPAKLEDSAVYLCASSPGLAGLYEQYFGPGTRLTVT.

This sequence joins TRBV5-1 and TRBJ2-3; D not certain. V was trimmed by 1 base and J by 0 bases, leaving 6 bases between them. The germline V gene encodes CDR1 SGHRS and CDR2 YFSETQ. The CDR3 covers 14 residues. The CDR3 sequence: CASSLITSTDTQYF. In DNA form, the CDR3 reads TGCGCCAGCAGCTTGATAACCAGCACAGATACGCAGTATTTT.

This clone occurred a few times. Other DNA sequences in the same sample also yield this CDR3. The chain has TRBV20-1 and TRBJ1-2; D is undetermined. There are 10 residues in the CDR3. Germline CDR1 is DFQATT and CDR2 is SNEGSKA (reference sequence). V was clipped by 5 bases and J by 3 bases, with 4 bases between them. The CDR3 is CSAQYYGYTF. The CDR3 nucleotides read TGCAGTGCTCAATACTATGGCTACACCTTC.

The genes are TRBV18 and TRBJ2-5; 9 bases are shared with TRBD1. Germline V gene lookup returns CDR1 KGHSH and CDR2 LQKENI. The CDR3 is made up of 15 amino acids. Trimming took 3 bases from V and 5 from J; bases not matched to a gene: 7. The CDR3 is CASSPGTGSSETQYF. In DNA, the CDR3 is TGTGCCAGCTCACCCGGGACAGGGTCTTCGGAGACCCAGTACTTC.

The rearrangement joins TRBV7-9 to TRBJ1-1, with D maybe TRBD1 (5 bases). This CDR3 has 15 amino acids. Germline V lookup: CDR1 SEHNR, CDR2 FQNEAQ (reference sequence). V dropped 1 base and J dropped 3 bases, with 12 bases sitting between them. CDR3 bases: TGTGCCAGCAGCTTAGTTGGGGGGAAGGACACTGAAGCTTTCTTT. Translation gives CASSLVGGKDTEAFF.

The chain employs TRBV25-1 and TRBJ2-5, with D possibly TRBD1 on 6 matching bases. This CDR3 region has 16 residues. V lost 1 base and J lost 3, with 15 bases in between. Germline CDR1 is MGHDK and CDR2 is SYGVNS. The CDR3 DNA sequence: TGTGCCAGCAGTGAATTTGGGGACACCATAAAAGAGACCCAGTACTTC. Amino acid sequence: CASSEFGDTIKETQYF.

The gene calls are TRBV5-1 and TRBJ2-3; D uncertain. The CDR3 length is 13 residues. V dropped 5 bases and J dropped 2 bases, with 9 bases sitting between them. The germline gives CDR1 SGHRS, CDR2 YFSETQ. CDR3 sequence reads: CASSIAATDTQYF. CDR3 DNA sequence: TGCGCCAGCAGTATTGCAGCCACAGATACGCAGTATTTT. Full variable domain (outside the CDR3, taken from reference TRBV5-1 and TRBJ2-3): KAGVTQTPRYLIKTRGQQVTLSCSPISGHRSVSWYQQTPGQGLQFLFEYFSETQRNKGNFPGRFSGRQFSNSRSEMNVSTLELGDSALYLCASSIAATDTQYFGPGTRLTVL.

The chain employs TRBV10-3 and TRBJ2-3; 9 positions agree with TRBD1. The CDR3 contains 15 residues. The V segment lost 7 bases and the J segment 3 bases; nucleotides outside the gene matches: 8. CDR1 is ENHRY and CDR2 is SYGVKD in the germline V gene. In DNA, the CDR3 is TGTGCCATCACCCCGGGACAGGGCGGAACAGATACGCAGTATTTT. Its translation is CAITPGQGGTDTQYF.